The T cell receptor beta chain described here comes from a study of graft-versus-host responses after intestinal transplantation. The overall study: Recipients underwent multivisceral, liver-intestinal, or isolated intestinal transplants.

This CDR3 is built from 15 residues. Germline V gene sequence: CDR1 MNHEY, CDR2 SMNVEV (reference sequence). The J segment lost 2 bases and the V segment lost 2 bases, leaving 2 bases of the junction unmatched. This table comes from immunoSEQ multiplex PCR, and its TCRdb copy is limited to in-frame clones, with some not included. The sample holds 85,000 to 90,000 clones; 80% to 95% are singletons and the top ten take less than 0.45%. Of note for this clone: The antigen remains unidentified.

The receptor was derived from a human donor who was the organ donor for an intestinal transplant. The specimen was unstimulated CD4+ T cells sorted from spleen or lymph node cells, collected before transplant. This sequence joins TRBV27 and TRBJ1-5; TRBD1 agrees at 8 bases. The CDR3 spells CASSLQGAGNQPQHF. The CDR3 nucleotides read TGTGCCAGCAGTTTACAGGGGGCGGGCAATCAGCCCCAGCATTTT.